This T cell receptor beta chain emerged from a study of blood T cell repertoires in COVID-19 (TCRdb year 2020). For context, the study as a whole: Collaborator samples came from the United States, Italy and Spain and covered acute and convalescent phases of COVID-19. The prospective study material was composed of cDNA or gDNA derived from T cells, B-cell-depleted T cells, or PBMCs. Where HLA class I and class II types were available, the types were taken from metadata supplied by the sample provider, not from assay-based typing. The repertoires were released in a freely available public database meant as a resource for research on the immune response to SARS-CoV-2. Deeply sampled blood TCRbeta repertoires from subjects exposed to, actively infected with, or recovered from COVID-19 were included in the dataset. Sample metadata almost always included a de-identified subject ID, COVID-19 status, age in years and sex. Samples were obtained from the ongoing ImmuneRACE study (first 160 participants) and from 1,254 subjects provided by 6 global collaborators. Overall results and qualifications from the work: How much clinical and demographic metadata was included differed by source and by participant, and the metadata was provided uncurated.

The immunoSEQ Assay, a bias-controlled multiplex PCR, was used to amplify TCRbeta CDR3 regions from genomic DNA. In the original analysis: Nucleated cell counts per sample were estimated from amplification of reference gene primers within the assay. Sequence reads were collapsed and filtered to measure the absolute abundance of every unique TCRbeta CDR3 rearrangement. For each sample, productive Simpson clonality was calculated by taking the square root of Simpson's diversity index across productive rearrangements. This is the immuneACCESS table as TCRdb keeps it, with only in-frame sequences that have V and J called. A part of the clones is gone; compared with another copy, unresolved V genes explain less than half, and the rest is unexplained. V and J calls and clone size are those listed in that table; D and trimming were worked out from the DNA. The sample contains 200,000 to 300,000 clones, around 84% of them found a single time. The ten most abundant clones make up about 2.1% of the sample.

Samples from volunteer blood donors who had recovered from COVID-19 were contributed by a second Seattle source. The collaborating institutions used their own protocols to collect whole blood in K2EDTA tubes. For TCRbeta analysis, collaborators shipped samples as frozen whole blood, isolated PBMCs, or DNA extracted from either of those sample types. Regarding this clone: Its antigen is currently not known. Within one base of it there is no much larger clone, and no base qualities were kept.

CDR1 MNHEY and CDR2 SVGEGT were looked up in the germline V gene. The V end gives up 2 bases and the J end 0 bases, leaving 10 bases in the junction not matched to a gene. From the cysteine through the phenylalanine, the CDR3 covers 21 amino acids. Only the CDR3 region is kept as DNA, spanning 63 bases read in frame from base 1. The sequenced sample was peripheral blood. This clonotype was obtained from a man aged 35 to 55 who had recovered from COVID-19. The chain is encoded by TRBV6-2 or TRBV6-3 joined to TRBJ2-4, and 16 junctional nucleotides match TRBD2. Here is the DNA: TGTGCCAGCAGTTACATCTCCGGGACTAGCGGGAGGGCCCTAGCCAAAAACATTCAGTACTTC. This codes for CASSYISGTSGRALAKNIQYF.